These T cell receptor beta chains were read from a single sample in a study of T cell repertoires in aging, cancer and after chemotherapy. Via MiXCR, TCRdb re-called the multiplex PCR reads, giving one row per CDR3 protein. This table holds over 8,500 distinct CDR3 sequences, roughly a quarter found once. Material: blood. These receptor sequences come from a human donor in good health. CDR3s include the opening cysteine and the closing phenylalanine or tryptophan. A D gene is named only where the DNA matches it firmly. Size values are once, few and many counts, or a class for expanded clones, and some rows have none.

j_call cdr3_length v_call clone_size d_call cdr3_nt cdr3_aa
TRBJ2-1 16 TRBV27 few NA TGTGCCAGCAGCCTAAGCGGGCGAAACCCATACAATGAGCAGTTCTTC CASSLSGRNPYNEQFF
TRBJ1-2 14 TRBV4-2 few NA TGTGCCAGCAGCCAAGAAACGGGGACCTATGGCTACACCTTC CASSQETGTYGYTF
TRBJ2-2 17 TRBV7-9 medium-sized NA TGTGCCAGCAGCTTTACGGGACGCTCTTCGAACACCGGGGAGCTGTTTTTT CASSFTGRSSNTGELFF
TRBJ2-3 15 TRBV9 NA NA TGTGCCAGCAGCCGCATAGCGGATAGCACAGATACGCAGTATTTT CASSRIADSTDTQYF
TRBJ1-2 15 TRBV5-1 NA NA TGCGCCAGCAGCTTGGGAGGAGGGATCACCTATGGCTACACCTTC CASSLGGGITYGYTF
TRBJ2-2 15 TRBV4-3 NA NA TGTGCCAGCAGCACCCTGCTTGGAAACACCGGGGAGCTGTTTTTT CASSTLLGNTGELFF
TRBJ2-3 14 TRBV20-1 NA NA TGCAGTGCTAGTTCAAAGTTACTCACAGATACGCAGTATTTT CSASSKLLTDTQYF
TRBJ1-3 15 TRBV7-9 medium-sized TRBD1 TGTGCCAGCACGGGACAGGCGATCTCTGGAAACACCATATATTTT CASTGQAISGNTIYF
TRBJ1-2 13 TRBV6-2/TRBV6-3 NA NA TGTGCCAGCAGGGAGACAGGAAGAAATAACTACACCTTC CASRETGRNNYTF
TRBJ2-7 15 TRBV7-6 medium-sized TRBD2 TGTGCCAGCAGCTATGCTGATAGCGGGTACTACGAGCAGTACTTC CASSYADSGYYEQYF
TRBJ2-7 14 TRBV6-2/TRBV6-3 NA TRBD2 TGTGCCAGCAGTTCCCAACTAGCGGGAGGCGAGCAGTACTTC CASSSQLAGGEQYF
TRBJ2-3 13 TRBV7-2 medium-sized NA TGTGCCAGCAGCACGCCCCTTACAGATACGCAGTATTTT CASSTPLTDTQYF
TRBJ2-2 15 TRBV20-1 few TRBD2 TGCAGTGCTCGACCAGCGGGAGAAGGGGTCGGGGAGCTGTTTTTT CSARPAGEGVGELFF
TRBJ1-1 13 TRBV7-9 NA NA TGTGCCAGCAGCGCCCAGGACAGAATTGAAGCTTTCTTT CASSAQDRIEAFF
TRBJ2-1 17 TRBV4-3 NA NA TGCGCCAGCAGCCAATACAATCTGGAGAGCTCCTACAATGAGCAGTTCTTC CASSQYNLESSYNEQFF
TRBJ2-3 14 TRBV7-2 medium-sized TRBD1 TGTGCCAGCAGCCTCAGGACAGGGTTAGATACGCAGTATTTT CASSLRTGLDTQYF
TRBJ1-2 15 TRBV4-3 few TRBD1 TGCGCCAGCAGCCAAGATTTTGGGCAGGGGGAGGTCTACACCTTC CASSQDFGQGEVYTF
TRBJ2-3 14 TRBV29-1 few TRBD2 TGCAGCGTTGATTCTCAAGCGGGAGTCAATACGCAGTATTTT CSVDSQAGVNTQYF
TRBJ2-1 15 TRBV19 NA NA TGTGCCAGTAGTTTGGGAGGTTCAACCTACAATGAGCAGTTCTTC CASSLGGSTYNEQFF
TRBJ2-1 15 TRBV20-1 medium-sized TRBD2 TGCAGTGCTAGAGGTCAGCTAGCGGGAGCCAATGAGCAGTTCTTC CSARGQLAGANEQFF
TRBJ2-3 12 TRBV28 NA NA TGTGCCAGCAGTTCGTTTCCAGATACGCAGTATTTT CASSSFPDTQYF
TRBJ1-1 14 TRBV20-1 medium-sized NA TGCAGTGCCGTACTCCCGACAGGGAACACTGAAGCTTTCTTT CSAVLPTGNTEAFF